The rows below give T cell receptor beta chains drawn from one sample of a study of cytomegalovirus exposure and HLA in healthy donors. The repertoire was sequenced with immunoSEQ multiplex PCR; TCRdb's copy has only in-frame clones and lacks some. The data hold tens of thousands of clones, with roughly four fifths observed a single time. The sequenced sample consisted of PBMCs. Receptors were obtained from a woman in her twenties or thirties in good health and CMV-seronegative. Each CDR3 is given with its conserved first and last residue. The D gene is left open where the match is weak. A row's size may be missing; if present it is once, few, many or a size class.

>TRBV27|11|-|-|TRBJ2-7
CASRQQNEQYF
TGTGCCAGCAGACAGCAAAACGAGCAGTACTTC
>TRBV15|16|TRBD1|once|TRBJ1-5
CATSSAGTGSNQPQHF
TGTGCCACCAGCAGCGCCGGGACAGGGTCCAATCAGCCCCAGCATTTT
>TRBV7-9|19|TRBD2|-|TRBJ2-3
CASPPGSGRALSPADTQYF
TGTGCCAGCCCCCCTGGTAGCGGGAGGGCCTTGTCCCCCGCAGATACGCAGTATTTT
>TRBV29-1|13|-|-|TRBJ1-1
CSVSRAPNTEAFF
TGCAGCGTTTCAAGAGCCCCGAACACTGAAGCTTTCTTT
>TRBV7-9|15|TRBD1|-|TRBJ1-6
CASSLGSQGVVTLHF
TGTGCCAGCAGCTTAGGCAGTCAGGGGGTAGTAACCCTCCACTTT
>TRBV18|13|-|-|TRBJ2-1
CASRPTDYNEQFF
TGTGCCAGCCGACCCACAGACTACAATGAGCAGTTCTTC
>TRBV19|13|TRBD2|few|TRBJ2-7
CASSKGLTYEQYF
TGTGCCAGTAGTAAGGGACTAACCTACGAGCAGTACTTC
>TRBV19|16|TRBD1|-|TRBJ2-1
CASSILDRGLYNEQFF
TGTGCCAGTAGTATATTGGACAGGGGTCTATACAATGAGCAGTTCTTC
>TRBV6-4|13|TRBD1|once|TRBJ2-3
CASSDYGQGPQYF
TGTGCCAGCAGTGACTACGGACAGGGCCCGCAGTATTTT
>TRBV28|19|TRBD2|-|TRBJ2-7
CASSSLLTWRESISYEQYF
TGTGCCAGCAGTTCCCTCTTAACTTGGCGGGAGTCAATATCCTACGAGCAGTACTTC